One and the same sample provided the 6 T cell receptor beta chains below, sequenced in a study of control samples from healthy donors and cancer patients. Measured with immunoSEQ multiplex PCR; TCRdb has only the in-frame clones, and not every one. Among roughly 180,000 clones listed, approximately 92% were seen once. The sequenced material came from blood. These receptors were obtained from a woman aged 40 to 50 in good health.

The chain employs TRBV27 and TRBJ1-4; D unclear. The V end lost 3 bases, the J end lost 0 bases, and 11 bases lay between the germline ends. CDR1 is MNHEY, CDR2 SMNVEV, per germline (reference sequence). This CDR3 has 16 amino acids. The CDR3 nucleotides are TGTGCCAGCAGTTTCGGTTTAGGTGCAACTAATGAAAAACTGTTTTTT. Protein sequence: CASSFGLGATNEKLFF.

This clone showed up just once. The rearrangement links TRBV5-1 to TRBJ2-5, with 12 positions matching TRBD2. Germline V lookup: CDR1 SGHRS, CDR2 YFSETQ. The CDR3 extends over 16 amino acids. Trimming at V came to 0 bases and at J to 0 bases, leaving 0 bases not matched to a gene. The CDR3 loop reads CASSLGTSGDQETQYF. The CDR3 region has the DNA TGCGCCAGCAGCTTGGGGACTAGCGGGGACCAAGAGACCCAGTACTTC.

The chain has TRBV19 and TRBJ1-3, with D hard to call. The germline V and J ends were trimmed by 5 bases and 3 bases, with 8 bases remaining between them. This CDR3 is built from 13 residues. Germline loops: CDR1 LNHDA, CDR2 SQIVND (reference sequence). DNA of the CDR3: TGTGCCAGTAGTCGGTTCCATGGAAACACCATATATTTT. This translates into CASSRFHGNTIYF.

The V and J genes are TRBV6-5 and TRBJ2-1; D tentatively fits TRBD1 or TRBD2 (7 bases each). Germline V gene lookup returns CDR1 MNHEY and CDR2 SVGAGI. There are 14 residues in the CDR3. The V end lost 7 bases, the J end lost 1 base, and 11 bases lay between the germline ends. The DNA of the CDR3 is TGTGCCAGCAACCAGGGGGGGTCCTACAATGAGCAGTTCTTC. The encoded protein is CASNQGGSYNEQFF.

The CDR3 DNA sequence: TGTGCCAGCAGCGAGGGGACAGGGGACAATTCACCCCTCCACTTT. Translation: CASSEGTGDNSPLHF. This chain uses TRBV9 with TRBJ1-6; 10 bases match TRBD1. CDR3 length equals 15 residues. Germline CDR1 and CDR2: SGDLS and YYNGEE. V gave up 3 bases and J gave up 7 bases; unmatched junction bases: 4.

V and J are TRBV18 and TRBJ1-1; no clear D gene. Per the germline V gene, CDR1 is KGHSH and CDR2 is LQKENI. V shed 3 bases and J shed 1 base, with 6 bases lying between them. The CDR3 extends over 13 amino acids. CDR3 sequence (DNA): TGTGCCAGCTCACCTAGCACGAACACTGAAGCTTTCTTT. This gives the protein CASSPSTNTEAFF.